Each of the 29 T cell receptor beta chains below was sequenced from the same sample in a study of hypomethylating agent response in myelodysplastic syndrome. Assay: immunoSEQ multiplex PCR; the TCRdb copy retains only in-frame clones and omits some. The sample has thousands of clones; roughly 84% are singletons. Material: bone marrow, obtained before or after starting hypomethylating agent treatment for myelodysplastic syndrome (not recorded which). The receptors were gathered from a human donor with myelodysplastic syndrome.

The rearrangement links TRBV5-5 to TRBJ2-2; the D gene is possibly TRBD2 (6 bases). This CDR3 spans 13 amino acids. Germline assignment: CDR1 SGHKS and CDR2 YYEKEE (reference sequence). V was shortened by 3 bases and J by 6 bases, with 9 bases between the two germline ends. CDR3 residues: CASSWRGAGELFF. CDR3 coding DNA: TGTGCCAGCAGCTGGCGGGGTGCCGGGGAGCTGTTTTTT.

J is TRBJ1-2 and V is TRBV2; a possible D gene is TRBD1 (5 bases). CDR1 and CDR2 (germline): SNHLY, FYNNEI. The CDR3 totals 14 residues. V was pared by 3 bases and J by 2 bases, with 10 bases between. This CDR3 is CASSDAGSNYGYTF. The DNA of the CDR3 is TGTGCCAGCAGTGACGCAGGGTCGAACTATGGCTACACCTTC.

The count of this clone is one. The chain is built from TRBV10-3 and TRBJ1-1; D not certain. Trimming removed 2 bases at V and 8 bases at J, with 12 bases between. Germline CDR1 ENHRY, CDR2 SYGVKD. The CDR3 consists of 13 residues. Here the CDR3 DNA reads TGTGCCATCAGTGAGAGAGGAGGTGGGGAAGCTTTCTTT. Protein: CAISERGGGEAFF.

The rearrangement uses TRBV27 and TRBJ1-1, with D tentatively TRBD1 (6 bases). The germline V and J ends were trimmed by 5 bases and 10 bases, with 26 bases remaining between them. CDR3 length equals 16 residues. Germline CDR1 is MNHEY and CDR2 is SMNVEV (reference sequence). CDR3: CASSVGMAGDFRSAFF. For the CDR3, the DNA is TGTGCCAGCAGTGTGGGAATGGCAGGGGATTTTCGGTCAGCTTTCTTT.

The V call is TRBV9, the J call TRBJ1-2; D unresolved. The CDR3 contains 13 residues. V lost 0 bases to trimming and J lost 4 bases, with 7 bases between them. The germline CDR1 and CDR2 sequences are SGDLS and YYNGEE. This chain's CDR3 is CASSVGTFYGYTF. Here the CDR3 DNA reads TGTGCCAGCAGCGTAGGGACTTTCTATGGCTACACCTTC.

The chain couples TRBV10-3 to TRBJ1-3; D might be TRBD1 (6 bases). Per the germline V gene, CDR1 is ENHRY and CDR2 is SYGVKD. The CDR3 spans 14 residues. The V gene lost 4 bases and the J gene lost 7 bases, with 14 bases spanning the gap. The CDR3 DNA sequence: TGTGCCATCAGTGTGGTTCACAGGGAGAACACCATATATTTT. Its protein is CAISVVHRENTIYF.

The rearrangement uses TRBV27 and TRBJ2-5; TRBD1 aligns across 10 bases. The tail of the sequence fits TRBJ2-7 better, so the J call may be wrong. Germline lookup yields CDR1 MNHEY and CDR2 SMNVEV (reference sequence). The CDR3 sequence is 14 residues long. The CDR3 bases are TGTGCCACCTCCAGCTTTGGGACAGGGGACGAGCAGTACTTC. Amino acids: CATSSFGTGDEQYF.

V and J are TRBV10-3 and TRBJ1-3, with D possibly TRBD1 on 6 matching bases. This CDR3 comprises 16 residues. Per the germline V gene, CDR1 is ENHRY and CDR2 is SYGVKD. V lost 2 bases to trimming and J lost 0 bases, with 11 bases between them. The CDR3 DNA reads TGTGCCATCAGTGAGACAGGGACAAGCTCTGGAAACACCATATATTTT. The encoded protein is CAISETGTSSGNTIYF.

This clone was seen a single time. CDR3 nucleotide sequence: TGTGCCAGCAGGTTCGGGGGGGCGAACACCGGGGAGCTGTTTTTT. Translating gives CASRFGGANTGELFF. The rearrangement links TRBV6-5 to TRBJ2-2; the match to TRBD2 covers 8 bases. J was trimmed by 0 bases and V by 6 bases; bases with no gene match: 3. In germline, CDR1 is MNHEY, CDR2 SVGAGI. CDR3 length equals 15 residues.

The chain employs TRBV25-1 and TRBJ2-1; 9 bases agree with TRBD2. The V and J ends lost 6 bases and 5 bases, in that order; junction bases with no gene match: 5. The V gene's germline CDR1 is MGHDK and CDR2 SYGVNS. CDR3 size: 14 residues. Here the CDR3 reads CASRDSGGNNEQFF. DNA for the CDR3: TGTGCCAGCAGGGATAGCGGGGGAAACAATGAGCAGTTCTTC.

A single count supports this clone. The CDR3 is CASKGSSGANVLTF. The CDR3 coding sequence is TGTGCCAGTAAAGGGAGCTCTGGGGCCAACGTCCTGACTTTC. The genes are TRBV19 and TRBJ2-6; D is possibly TRBD2 (5 bases). CDR1 LNHDA and CDR2 SQIVND come from the germline V gene (reference sequence). This CDR3 spans 14 amino acids. V gave up 7 bases and J gave up 0 bases, with 7 bases separating them.

The count of this clone is one. The V gene is TRBV9, the J gene TRBJ2-7, with a weak D call TRBD2 (6 bases). Deletions cut 0 bases from V and 2 bases from J, with 18 bases between. The CDR3 consists of 17 residues. CDR1 SGDLS and CDR2 YYNGEE come from the germline V gene. This CDR3 reads CASSVAPLASPPYEQYF. CDR3 in DNA: TGTGCCAGCAGCGTAGCCCCACTAGCTAGCCCCCCCTACGAGCAGTACTTC.

The CDR3 region has the DNA TGTGCCAGCAGTTACGGGACGAATGAAAAACTGTTTTTT. Translated, it gives CASSYGTNEKLFF. This chain links TRBV6-5 with TRBJ1-4, with a weak D call TRBD1 (5 bases). CDR1 is MNHEY, CDR2 SVGAGI, per germline. CDR3 size: 13 residues. Trimming removed 2 bases at V and 5 bases at J, with 6 bases between.

J is TRBJ2-1 and V is TRBV7-3; no reliable D call. The V end was cut by 1 base, the J end by 9 bases, with 13 bases between. Germline CDR1 is SGHTA and CDR2 is FQGTGA. CDR3 length: 14 amino acids. The CDR3 DNA sequence: TGTGCCAGCAGCTTAAGATCCCCACCGGGTGAGCAGTTCTTC. It specifies CASSLRSPPGEQFF.

This chain links TRBV7-9 with TRBJ2-7, with 7 bases matching TRBD1. V dropped 3 bases and J dropped 9; count of bases not matched to a gene: 11. This CDR3 has 14 amino acids. The germline gives CDR1 SEHNR, CDR2 FQNEAQ (reference sequence). The CDR3 DNA reads as TGTGCCAGCAGCTTGACAGGGTCCAGGTATTGGCAGTACTTC. This encodes CASSLTGSRYWQYF.

The chain uses TRBV27 and TRBJ2-7; TRBD1 matches 10 bases. Per germline, CDR1 MNHEY and CDR2 SMNVEV (reference sequence). The ends lost 10 bases at V and 5 bases at J; junction bases unmatched: 11. The CDR3 spans 14 residues. The CDR3, as DNA: TGTGCCACCTCCAGCTTTGGGACAGGGGACGAGCAGTACTTC. Amino acids: CATSSFGTGDEQYF.

This chain links TRBV27 with TRBJ2-1, with TRBD2 matching 11 bases. V lost 5 bases to trimming and J lost 5 bases; unmatched junction nucleotides: 5. The germline gives CDR1 MNHEY, CDR2 SMNVEV (reference sequence). The CDR3 loop spans 15 amino acids. For the CDR3, the DNA is TGTGCCAGCAGTACCCGACTAGCGGGACACAATGAGCAGTTCTTC. It is translated as CASSTRLAGHNEQFF.

The V gene is TRBV5-1, the J gene TRBJ1-1, with unresolved D. Germline V CDR1 and CDR2: SGHRS, YFSETQ. CDR3 length: 15 residues. Trimming pared 4 bases from V and 5 bases from J, leaving 18 bases between. In nucleotides, the CDR3 is TGCGCCAGCAGCCCATGGCCGGACGGGGAGACTGAAGCTTTCTTT. Translating it yields CASSPWPDGETEAFF.

The genes are TRBV20-1 and TRBJ2-7; perhaps TRBD1 as D (5 bases). Germline V CDR1 and CDR2: DFQATT, SNEGSKA (reference sequence). This CDR3 has 11 residues. Trimming stripped 5 bases from V and 4 bases from J, with 9 bases between. The CDR3 sequence is CSAQGRYEQYF. DNA of the CDR3: TGCAGTGCTCAGGGCAGATACGAGCAGTACTTC.

This clone has more than one count but fewer than ten. The chain links TRBV4-1 to TRBJ1-3, with D unclear. CDR3 length: 11 residues. CDR1 MGHRA and CDR2 YSYEKL come from the germline V gene. Trimming cost V 4 bases and J 6 bases, with 4 bases left between them. Here the CDR3 reads CASSRENTIYF. The CDR3 bases are TGCGCCAGCAGCCGAGAAAACACCATATATTTT.

The chain carries TRBV19 and TRBJ2-7; tentatively, D is TRBD1 (6 bases). Between the trimmed V and J ends, which lost 3 bases and 3 bases, there was a span of 9 bases. Germline CDR1 LNHDA, CDR2 SQIVND (reference sequence). The CDR3 length is 13 residues. The CDR3 region is CASSMSRGYEQYF. Here the CDR3 DNA reads TGTGCCAGTAGTATGTCCAGGGGCTACGAGCAGTACTTC.

The chain joins TRBV6-1 to TRBJ1-5; D ambiguous. Between the trimmed V and J ends, which lost 3 bases and 5 bases, there was a span of 2 bases. This CDR3 region has 11 residues. The germline CDR1 and CDR2 sequences are MNHNS and SASEGT. CDR3 sequence (DNA): TGTGCCAGCAGTGAGGATCAGCCCCAGCATTTT. Translating gives CASSEDQPQHF.

The CDR3 region is CASSLTNLPSRYF. The CDR3 nucleotides are TGTGCCAGCAGTCTAACCAACCTACCCTCCCGGTATTTT. V gene TRBV28 combines with J gene TRBJ2-3; D is ambiguous. With 5 bases removed from V and 14 bases from J, the gap between germline ends came to 20 bases. Germline V gives CDR1 MDHEN, CDR2 SYDVKM. The CDR3 loop spans 13 amino acids. The full variable domain, with the rest looked up from reference TRBV28 and TRBJ2-3, is DVKVTQSSRYLVKRTGEKVFLECVQDMDHENMFWYRQDPGLGLRLIYFSYDVKMKEKGDIPEGYSVSREKKERFSLILESASTNQTSMYLCASSLTNLPSRYFGPGTRLTVL.

The J gene is TRBJ2-1, the V gene TRBV5-1, with a possible D match to TRBD1 (6 bases). The ends were cut back, 0 bases at V and 11 bases at J, with 15 bases in the middle. This CDR3 contains 14 residues. Germline CDR1 and CDR2: SGHRS and YFSETQ. DNA for the CDR3: TGCGCCAGCAGCTTGGAAGAGGGGGTCCTAAAGCAGTTCTTC. This translates into CASSLEEGVLKQFF.

The chain combines TRBV5-1 with TRBJ2-3; 16 positions match TRBD2. This CDR3 contains 19 residues. V lost 3 bases and J lost 1; bases outside the gene matches: 8. CDR1 SGHRS and CDR2 YFSETQ come from the germline V gene. The DNA for the CDR3 is TGCGCCAGCAGCTGGCCGGGACTAGCGGGGGGGCCGGGCACAGATACGCAGTATTTT. This codes for CASSWPGLAGGPGTDTQYF.

V and J are TRBV6-1 and TRBJ1-5; 8 nucleotides align to TRBD1. The CDR3 contains 14 residues. J gave up 7 bases and V 10 bases, and 12 bases lay outside the gene matches. Per the germline V gene, CDR1 is MNHNS and CDR2 is SASEGT. The CDR3 reads CATLGQVDGQPQHF. Here the CDR3 DNA reads TGTGCCACCCTGGGACAGGTGGATGGACAGCCCCAGCATTTT.

This chain joins TRBV19 and TRBJ1-2; tentatively, D is TRBD1 (5 bases). Deletions cut 3 bases from V and 7 bases from J, with 9 bases between. The CDR3 has 12 residues. In germline, CDR1 is LNHDA, CDR2 SQIVND (reference sequence). CDR3 nucleotides: TGTGCCAGTAGTATTGCCGGGGGTGGCTACACCTTC. Translation gives CASSIAGGGYTF.

The J gene is TRBJ1-4, the V gene TRBV11-2; tentatively, D is TRBD1 (5 bases). This CDR3 has 16 amino acids. Trimming left V 2 bases short and J 6 bases short, with 16 bases between. The germline V gene has CDR1 SGHAT and CDR2 FQNNGV. CDR3 DNA: TGTGCCAGCAGCTTACTGGGGCGAAGGAGTGATGAAAAACTGTTTTTT. Protein: CASSLLGRRSDEKLFF.

CDR3 in DNA: TGTGCCAGCAGTTGCTTGGGGGGTCCGGGGAATTCACCCCTCCACTTT. This gives the protein CASSCLGGPGNSPLHF. This chain joins TRBV6-6 and TRBJ1-6, with a tentative D call TRBD1 (5 bases). With 4 bases removed from V and 7 bases from J, the gap between germline ends came to 17 bases. This CDR3 is built from 16 residues. The germline gives CDR1 MNHNY, CDR2 SVGAGI (reference sequence).